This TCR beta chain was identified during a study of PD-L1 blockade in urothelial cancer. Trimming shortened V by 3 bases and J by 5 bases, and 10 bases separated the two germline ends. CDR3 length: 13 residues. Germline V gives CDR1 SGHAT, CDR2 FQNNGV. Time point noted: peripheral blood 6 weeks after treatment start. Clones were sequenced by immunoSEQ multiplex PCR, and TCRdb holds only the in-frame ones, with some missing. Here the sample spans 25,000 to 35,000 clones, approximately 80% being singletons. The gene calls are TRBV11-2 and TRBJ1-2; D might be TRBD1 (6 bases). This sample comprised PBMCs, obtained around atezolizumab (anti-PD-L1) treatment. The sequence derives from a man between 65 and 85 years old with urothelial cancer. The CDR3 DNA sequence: TGTGCCAGCAGCTTGACAGGCGAGTATGGCTACACCTTC. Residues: CASSLTGEYGYTF. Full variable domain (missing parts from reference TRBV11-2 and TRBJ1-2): EAGVAQSPRYKIIEKRQSVAFWCNPISGHATLYWYQQILGQGPKLLIQFQNNGVVDDSQLPKDRFSAERLKGVDSTLKIQPAKLEDSAVYLCASSLTGEYGYTFGSGTRLTVV.